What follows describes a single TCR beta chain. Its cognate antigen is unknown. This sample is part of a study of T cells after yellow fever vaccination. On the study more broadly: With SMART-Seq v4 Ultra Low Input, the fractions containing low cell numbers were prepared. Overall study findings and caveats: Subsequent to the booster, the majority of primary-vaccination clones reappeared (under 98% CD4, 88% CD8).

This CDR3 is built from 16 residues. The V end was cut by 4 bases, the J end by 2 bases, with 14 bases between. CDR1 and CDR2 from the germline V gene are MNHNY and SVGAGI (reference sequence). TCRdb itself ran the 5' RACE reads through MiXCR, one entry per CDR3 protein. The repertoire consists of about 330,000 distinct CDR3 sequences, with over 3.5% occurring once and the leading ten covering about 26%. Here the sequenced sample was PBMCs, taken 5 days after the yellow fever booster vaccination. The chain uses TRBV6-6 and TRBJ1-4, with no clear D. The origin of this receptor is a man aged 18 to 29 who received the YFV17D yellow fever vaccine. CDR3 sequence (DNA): TGTGCCAGCAGTTCCCTACCGACCGCGACTAATGAAAAACTGTTTTTT. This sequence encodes CASSSLPTATNEKLFF.